These 6 T cell receptor beta chains share one sample of origin, sequenced in a study of cytomegalovirus exposure and HLA in healthy donors. Clones were sequenced by immunoSEQ multiplex PCR, and TCRdb holds only the in-frame ones, with some missing. The sample yields over 85,000 clones, approximately 81% seen once. Source material: PBMCs. The receptors stem from a woman aged 18-35 years in good health and CMV-seropositive.

This chain links TRBV5-1 with TRBJ2-1, with 9 bases aligning to TRBD1. V trimming: 4 bases; J trimming: 4 bases; junction bases outside the gene matches: 0. The CDR3 consists of 13 residues. Germline CDR1 and CDR2: SGHRS and YFSETQ. The DNA of the CDR3 is TGCGCCAGCAGCGGGACAGGGTACAATGAGCAGTTCTTC. It translates to CASSGTGYNEQFF. The entire variable domain, with the rest obtained from reference TRBV5-1 and TRBJ2-1, is as follows: KAGVTQTPRYLIKTRGQQVTLSCSPISGHRSVSWYQQTPGQGLQFLFEYFSETQRNKGNFPGRFSGRQFSNSRSEMNVSTLELGDSALYLCASSGTGYNEQFFGPGTRLTVL.

The V call is TRBV5-6, the J call TRBJ2-5, with 9 nucleotides matching TRBD2. The CDR3 contains 16 residues. Germline-derived CDR1 and CDR2 are SGHDT and YYEEEE. V was clipped by 5 bases and J by 5 bases; unmatched bases: 13. The CDR3 is CASSTNERGAWETQYF. CDR3 nucleotide sequence: TGTGCCAGCAGTACAAATGAGCGGGGGGCCTGGGAGACCCAGTACTTC.

The chain has TRBV11-2 and TRBJ2-1, with 8 bases lining up with TRBD1. Germline V gene data show CDR1 as SGHAT and CDR2 as FQNNGV. V lost 5 bases and J lost 3; bases outside the gene matches: 9. The CDR3 extends over 16 amino acids. CDR3 sequence (DNA): TGTGCCAGCAGCACAAGGACAGGGCCACACTACAATGAGCAGTTCTTC. Its protein is CASSTRTGPHYNEQFF.

This clone was seen a single time. The V gene is TRBV28, the J gene TRBJ1-1; weak D call: TRBD1 (5 bases). With 3 bases removed from V and 4 bases from J, the gap between germline ends came to 9 bases. CDR1 is MDHEN and CDR2 is SYDVKM in the germline V gene. The length of the CDR3 is 13 residues. This CDR3 is CASSFGGSTEAFF. As DNA, the CDR3 is TGTGCCAGCAGTTTCGGGGGAAGCACTGAAGCTTTCTTT.

The rearrangement uses TRBV28 and TRBJ1-1, with 8 bases lining up with TRBD1. V shed 2 bases and J 0 bases; nucleotides not matched to a gene: 5. Germline V gene sequence: CDR1 MDHEN, CDR2 SYDVKM. The CDR3 length is 16 residues. CDR3 sequence reads: CASSLQGANMNTEAFF. In DNA, the CDR3 is TGTGCCAGCAGTTTACAGGGGGCCAACATGAACACTGAAGCTTTCTTT.

This chain connects TRBV28 to TRBJ1-2, with TRBD1 matching 8 bases. The ends lost 5 bases at V and 4 bases at J; junction bases unmatched: 6. The germline CDR1 and CDR2 sequences are MDHEN and SYDVKM. The CDR3 is 14 residues long. DNA for the CDR3: TGTGCCAGCAGTGGACAGGGAGGAATCTATGGCTACACCTTC. This translates into CASSGQGGIYGYTF.